This TCR beta chain was documented in a study of beta chain features in type 1 diabetes. Across the study: Cells sorted and examined across all samples totaled roughly 100,000,000.

CD45RO/CCR7/CD25/CD127/CD95/CD27 separated CD4+ naive, central memory, regulatory and stem cell-like memory cells by sorting. Study-level results: Shortening that was moderate but significant affected the TCRB CDR3s of Type 1 diabetes patients in all four CD4+ subsets.

The authors reverse transcribed all of the isolated RNA, so sequencing captured expressed TCRB transcripts. Approximately 3.5 million reads per sample on average were obtained from naive, central memory and regulatory T cell samples. Only in-frame clones appear in the TCRdb table, and some are missing; sequencing was by immunoSEQ multiplex PCR. The sample carries around 340,000 clones, about a tenth recorded once. CDR1 is SGHTA and CDR2 is FQGNSA in the germline V gene. This CDR3 is built from 15 residues. V shed 3 bases, J shed 5 bases, and the junction held 8 bases outside the gene matches. This clone was seen many times. Its antigen remains unidentified.

This TCR was recovered from a young man with type 1 diabetes. Material: central memory CD4+ T cells from blood. V is TRBV7-2 and J is TRBJ2-5; 8 nucleotides agree with TRBD2. The CDR3 region has the DNA TGTGCCAGCAGCTTCTTTAGCGGGGTGGGGGAGACCCAGTACTTC. It translates to CASSFFSGVGETQYF.